Presented here are 26 T cell receptor beta chains from one specimen sequenced in a study of glioma-infiltrating T cells. The iRepertoire nested amplicon-rescue multiplex PCR amplified TCR alpha and beta CDR3s from RNA. TCRdb fed the multiplex PCR reads into MiXCR, producing one record per CDR3 protein. Found here are over 80,000 distinct CDR3 sequences, roughly 40% of them singletons; the top ten hold roughly two fifths. Sequenced input: glioma tissue, nonneoplastic brain tissue, or PBMCs (not recorded which). The origin of the receptors is a human donor with low-grade glioma or glioblastoma, undergoing nonglioma brain surgery, or in good health (not recorded which).

This clonotype showed up many times. J is TRBJ2-7 and V is TRBV7-2; 8 bases line up with TRBD2. CDR3 length equals 14 residues. V gave up 5 bases and J gave up 6 bases; unmatched junction bases: 9. Looked up from germline, CDR1 is SGHTA and CDR2 is FQGNSA. The CDR3 bases are TGTGCCAGCAGCCCGGGACTAGTGATTGTCGAGCAGTACTTC. Its protein product is CASSPGLVIVEQYF. Filled out from reference TRBV7-2 and TRBJ2-7, the complete variable domain reads GAGVSQSPSNKVTEKGKDVELRCDPISGHTALYWYRQSLGQGLEFLIYFQGNSAPDKSGLPSDRFSAERTGGSVSTLTIQRTQQEDSAVYLCASSPGLVIVEQYFGPGTRLTVT.

This clonotype showed up just a few times. A much bigger clone sits one base away, suggesting this may be a read error. This chain links TRBV29-1 with TRBJ1-2; D is unresolved. From germline, CDR1 is SQVTM and CDR2 ANQGSEA. The CDR3 covers 9 residues. The CDR3: CSVDYRYTF. CDR3 DNA: TGCAGCGTTGACTATCGCTACACCTTC.

This sequence joins TRBV7-2 and TRBJ2-7, with 10 nucleotides matching TRBD2. The CDR3 sequence is 17 residues long. J lost 2 bases, V lost 1 base, and 8 bases had no gene match. Per the germline V gene, CDR1 is SGHTA and CDR2 is FQGNSA. This CDR3 is CASSLGRASGRTYEQYF. The CDR3 DNA reads TGTGCCAGCAGCTTAGGTAGGGCTAGCGGGAGAACCTACGAGCAGTACTTC. Using reference TRBV7-2 and TRBJ2-7 for the parts outside the CDR3, the full variable domain is GAGVSQSPSNKVTEKGKDVELRCDPISGHTALYWYRQSLGQGLEFLIYFQGNSAPDKSGLPSDRFSAERTGGSVSTLTIQRTQQEDSAVYLCASSLGRASGRTYEQYFGPGTRLTVT.

In the case of this clonotype: This clone may be a read error of a much larger clone one base away. The J gene is TRBJ2-2, the V gene TRBV3-1, with TRBD1 matching over 8 bases. Per germline, CDR1 LGHDT and CDR2 YNNKEL (reference sequence). The CDR3 has 13 amino acids. CDR3 DNA sequence: TGTGCCAGCAGCCGACAGGGGACCGGGGAGCTGGTTTTT. Protein product: CASSRQGTGELVF. Variable domain in full (rest from reference TRBV3-1 and TRBJ2-2): DTAVSQTPKYLVTQMGNDKSIKCEQNLGHDTMYWYKQDSKKFLKIMFSYNNKELIINETVPNRFSPKSPDKAHLNLHINSLELGDSAVYFCASSRQGTGELVFGEGSRLTVL.

This clonotype has a count of ten or more. The chain employs TRBV6-2 or TRBV6-3 and TRBJ2-1, with 16 bases matching TRBD2. J lost 9 bases, V lost 5 bases, and 10 bases had no gene match. Germline V gene data show CDR1 as MNHEY and CDR2 as SVGEGT. The CDR3 extends over 17 amino acids. CDR3 sequence reads: CASSLRGLAGGPGEQFF. The DNA of the CDR3 is TGTGCCAGCAGTCTACGGGGACTAGCGGGAGGGCCCGGTGAGCAGTTCTTC.

Ten or more counts support this clonotype. The CDR3 nucleotides read TGCAGCGGGGGGACAGCGAACACTGAAGCTTTCTTT. It yields the protein CSGGTANTEAFF. The chain uses TRBV29-1 and TRBJ1-1, with 7 bases aligning to TRBD1. The junction had 3 bases not matched to a gene; V was cut back by 7 bases and J by 1 base. Germline CDR1 SQVTM, CDR2 ANQGSEA. The CDR3 runs 12 residues.

This clonotype has at least ten counts. The gene calls are TRBV10-3 and TRBJ2-6; 8 bases align to TRBD1. V lost 0 bases to trimming and J lost 2 bases; unmatched junction nucleotides: 3. The CDR3 has 17 amino acids. Per germline, CDR1 ENHRY and CDR2 SYGVKD. CDR3 sequence reads: CAISESTGVTGANVLTF. The CDR3 bases are TGTGCCATCAGTGAGTCGACAGGGGTTACTGGGGCCAACGTCCTGACTTTC.

In the case of this clonotype: One junction end disagrees with the germline gene, perhaps due to a read error. V is TRBV6-9 and J is TRBJ1-2, with D possibly matching TRBD1 (6 bases). Germline CDR1 MNHGY, CDR2 SVAAGI. CDR3 size: 14 residues. CDR3 loop: CASSSQGLCYGHTF. The CDR3 nucleotides are TGTGCCAGCAGTTCCCAGGGGTTGTGCTATGGCCACACCTTC.

This clonotype appeared a single time. No conserved phenylalanine or tryptophan ends this CDR3, so it is likely a read error. The chain joins TRBV7-9 to TRBJ1-2, with a weak D call TRBD1 (6 bases). Germline CDR1 SEHNR, CDR2 FQNEAQ (reference sequence). V was pared by 2 bases and J by 1 base, with 14 bases between. CDR3 length: 16 amino acids. CDR3 region: CASSLTRGGFNYGYTL. The CDR3 bases are TGTGCCAGCAGCTTAACGCGAGGGGGATTTAACTATGGCTACACCCTC.

This clonotype was observed at least ten times. The chain recombines TRBV5-1 with TRBJ1-4; D is ambiguous. The CDR3 consists of 15 residues. CDR1 is SGHRS and CDR2 is YFSETQ in the germline V gene. V gave up 4 bases and J gave up 8 bases, with 18 bases separating them. DNA for the CDR3: TGCGCCAGCAGCATTGGTGGTGGTGGGCGAGAAAAACTGTTTTTT. This translates into CASSIGGGGREKLFF.

The V call is TRBV28, the J call TRBJ2-1; D is unclear. CDR3 size: 13 residues. Trimming removed 10 bases at V and 8 bases at J, with 18 bases between. Germline lookup yields CDR1 MDHEN and CDR2 SYDVKM. The CDR3 sequence: CATLLGGSYEQFF. The DNA of the CDR3 is TGTGCCACCCTCTTGGGCGGTTCCTATGAGCAGTTCTTC.

This chain joins TRBV6-1 and TRBJ2-1; 9 bases are shared with TRBD1. Germline V gene lookup returns CDR1 MNHNS and CDR2 SASEGT. With 5 bases clipped from V and 9 bases from J, the junction kept 11 bases outside the gene matches. The CDR3 length is 15 residues. Written as DNA, the CDR3 is TGTGCCAGCAGTTTAGGAGGACAGGGGTATAGTGAGCAGTTCTTC. It encodes CASSLGGQGYSEQFF.

Notes on this clonotype: One end of the junction fails to match germline, which may point to a read error. The chain uses TRBV28 and TRBJ1-2; TRBD1 aligns across 10 bases. Germline assignment: CDR1 MDHEN and CDR2 SYDVKM. The CDR3 totals 15 residues. CDR3 sequence: CASSEGTGVGYGYTF. The CDR3 DNA sequence: TGCGCCAGCAGTGAGGGGACAGGGGTCGGCTATGGCTACACCTTC.

In nucleotides, the CDR3 is TGTGCCAGCAGCCAACGAGCACGGGAAGGAAATACGCAGTATTTT. This codes for CASSQRAREGNTQYF. The J gene is TRBJ2-3, the V gene TRBV3-1, with a weak D call TRBD2 (5 bases). Trimming removed 2 bases from V and 7 bases from J, with 16 bases in between. Germline assignment: CDR1 LGHDT and CDR2 YNNKEL (reference sequence). CDR3 length: 15 residues.

This clonotype was counted at least ten times. V is TRBV14 and J is TRBJ1-2; D is uncertain. Trimming removed 4 bases at V and 1 base at J, with 10 bases between. Germline CDR1 SGHDN, CDR2 FVKESK. CDR3 length: 14 residues. CDR3 sequence reads: CASSPLNVNYGYTF. Here the CDR3 DNA reads TGTGCCAGCAGCCCATTGAATGTTAACTATGGCTACACCTTC. The whole variable domain, filled in from reference TRBV14 and TRBJ1-2, reads EAGVTQFPSHSVIEKGQTVTLRCDPISGHDNLYWYRRVMGKEIKFLLHFVKESKQDESGMPNNRFLAERTGGTYSTLKVQPAELEDSGVYFCASSPLNVNYGYTFGSGTRLTVV.

Details on this clonotype: A single base separates this from a much larger clone, so it may be a read error. The J gene is TRBJ2-7, the V gene TRBV11-3, with TRBD2 identical over 8 bases. From germline, CDR1 is SGHNT and CDR2 YENEEA. CDR3 size: 14 residues. V lost 5 bases and J lost 6; bases outside the gene matches: 9. The DNA of the CDR3 is TGTGCCAGCAGCCACACGGGGGGGGAGTTCGAGCAGTACTTC. It codes for CASSHTGGEFEQYF.

The table lists this clonotype with many counts. CDR3 bases: TGCGCCAGCAGCGCGGGACTAGCGGGAGTCAATGAGCAGTTCTTC. Translated: CASSAGLAGVNEQFF. The rearrangement links TRBV5-1 to TRBJ2-1, with TRBD2 identical over 14 bases. The V and J ends lost 4 bases and 6 bases, in that order; junction bases with no gene match: 3. CDR3 length: 15 amino acids. From germline, CDR1 is SGHRS and CDR2 YFSETQ.

Turning to this clonotype: With a much larger clone just one base away, this may be a read error. The V gene is TRBV3-1, the J gene TRBJ2-7, with unresolved D. CDR1 is LGHDT and CDR2 is YNNKEL in the germline V gene (reference sequence). The CDR3 is 16 amino acids. The CDR3 region has the DNA TGTGCCAGCAGCCAAGTTACACATCCGGTCCCCTACGAGCTGTACTTC. Protein product: CASSQVTHPVPYELYF.

Written as DNA, the CDR3 is TGTGCCAGCAGCTTGTTGACAGCCCTAGCCGAGCAGTTCTTC. Its translation: CASSLLTALAEQFF. The chain employs TRBV5-6 and TRBJ2-1; the D gene could be TRBD1 or TRBD2 (5 bases each). Germline V gives CDR1 SGHDT, CDR2 YYEEEE. The CDR3 runs 14 residues. Deletions cut 1 base from V and 10 bases from J, with 15 bases between.

The rearrangement joins TRBV29-1 to TRBJ1-3, with D perhaps TRBD1 (5 bases). CDR3 length equals 11 residues. Germline CDR1 and CDR2: SQVTM and ANQGSEA. V was clipped by 5 bases and J by 7 bases, with 9 bases between them. The CDR3 is CSVWEGNTIYF. Here the CDR3 DNA reads TGCAGCGTTTGGGAGGGGAACACCATATATTTT.

Note on this clonotype: A clone one base away is much larger, so this may be a read error. The chain employs TRBV5-1 and TRBJ2-3; D is unresolved. V shed 0 bases and J shed 5 bases, with 13 bases lying between them. The germline V gene encodes CDR1 SGHRS and CDR2 YFSETQ. This CDR3 is built from 15 residues. The CDR3 nucleotides are TGCGCCAGCAGCTTGGTTGACGGAGCAATAGATACGCAGTATTTT. It yields the protein CASSLVDGAIDTQYF.

This clonotype has ten or more counts. The rearrangement links TRBV19 to TRBJ1-2; no definite D call. The CDR3 contains 11 residues. Per germline, CDR1 LNHDA and CDR2 SQIVND (reference sequence). The V and J ends lost 3 bases and 8 bases respectively, with 7 bases between them. The CDR3 protein is CASSMYEGYTF. DNA of the CDR3: TGTGCCAGTAGTATGTACGAGGGCTACACCTTC. Full variable domain (rest looked up from reference TRBV19 and TRBJ1-2): DGGITQSPKYLFRKEGQNVTLSCEQNLNHDAMYWYRQDPGQGLRLIYYSQIVNDFQKGDIAEGYSVSREKKESFPLTVTSAQKNPTAFYLCASSMYEGYTFGSGTRLTVV.

This clonotype was recorded many times. This chain uses TRBV18 with TRBJ2-3; D ambiguous. This CDR3 is built from 14 residues. Germline V gene sequence: CDR1 KGHSH, CDR2 LQKENI. V lost 4 bases and J lost 2, with 10 bases in between. CDR3: CASSRDKNTDTQYF. The CDR3 DNA is TGTGCCAGCTCACGAGACAAAAACACAGATACGCAGTATTTT.

This clonotype was detected many times. This chain links TRBV11-2 with TRBJ2-3, with 12 positions matching TRBD1. This CDR3 is 16 amino acids long. V lost 4 bases, J lost 4 bases, and 6 bases stayed unmatched. Germline CDR1 and CDR2: SGHAT and FQNNGV. The CDR3 is CASSSLGTGGSDTQYF. The CDR3 DNA follows: TGTGCCAGCAGCTCCCTCGGGACAGGGGGCTCAGATACGCAGTATTTT.

In this sample, this clonotype turned up a few times. The chain combines TRBV5-1 with TRBJ2-3, with 7 bases aligning to TRBD1. V dropped 4 bases and J dropped 4; count of bases not matched to a gene: 12. This CDR3 has 16 amino acids. Germline loops: CDR1 SGHRS, CDR2 YFSETQ. In nucleotides, the CDR3 is TGCGCCAGCAGCCCCGGGACAGTCTTGCGAGCAGATACGCAGTATTTT. Encoded protein: CASSPGTVLRADTQYF.

This clonotype was recorded many times. V gene TRBV6-6 combines with J gene TRBJ2-1; D is undetermined. In germline, CDR1 is MNHNY, CDR2 SVGAGI (reference sequence). Trimming cost V 0 bases and J 5 bases, with 5 bases left between them. The CDR3 runs 13 residues. For the CDR3, the DNA is TGTGCCAGCAGTTACTCGAGCGACAATGAGCAGTTCTTC. It yields the protein CASSYSSDNEQFF.